This T cell receptor (beta chain) was captured by sequencing in a study of blood T cell repertoires in COVID-19. Sequencing was performed with immunoSEQ multiplex PCR; in TCRdb, only in-frame clones are kept and a portion is missing. The sample lists over 150,000 clones, around 85% seen once, with 3.2% in the top ten. The TCR comes from a woman between 25 and 40 years old who had recovered from COVID-19. The sequencing sample was made of PBMCs or T cells enriched from blood (not recorded which).

The CDR3 nucleotides are TGTGCCAGCAGCCTCCCGAAGGGGGGGGCGCGGAGAACCGGGGAGCTGTTTTTT. This gives the protein CASSLPKGGARRTGELFF. This chain connects TRBV7-3 to TRBJ2-2; tentatively, D is TRBD2 (7 bases). CDR1 and CDR2 (germline): SGHTA, FQGTGA. The CDR3 sequence is 18 residues long. V lost 5 bases and J lost 5, with 24 bases in between.